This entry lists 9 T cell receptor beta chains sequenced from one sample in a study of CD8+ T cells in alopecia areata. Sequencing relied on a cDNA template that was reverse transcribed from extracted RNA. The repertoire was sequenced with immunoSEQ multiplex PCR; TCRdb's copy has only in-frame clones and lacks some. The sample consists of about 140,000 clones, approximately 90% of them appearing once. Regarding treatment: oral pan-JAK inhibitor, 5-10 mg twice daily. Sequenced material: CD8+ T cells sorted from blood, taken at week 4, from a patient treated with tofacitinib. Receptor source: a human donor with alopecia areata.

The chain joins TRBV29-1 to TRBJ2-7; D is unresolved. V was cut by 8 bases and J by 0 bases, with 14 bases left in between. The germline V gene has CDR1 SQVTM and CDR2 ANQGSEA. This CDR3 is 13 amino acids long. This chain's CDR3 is CSCVGISSYEQYF. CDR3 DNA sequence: TGCAGCTGCGTGGGGATCTCCTCCTACGAGCAGTACTTC.

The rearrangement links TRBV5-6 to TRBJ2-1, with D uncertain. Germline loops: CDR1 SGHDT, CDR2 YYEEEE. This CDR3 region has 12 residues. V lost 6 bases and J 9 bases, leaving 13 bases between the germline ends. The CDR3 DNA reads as TGTGCCAGCACCATTAGATGGTCTGAGCAGTTCTTC. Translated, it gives CASTIRWSEQFF.

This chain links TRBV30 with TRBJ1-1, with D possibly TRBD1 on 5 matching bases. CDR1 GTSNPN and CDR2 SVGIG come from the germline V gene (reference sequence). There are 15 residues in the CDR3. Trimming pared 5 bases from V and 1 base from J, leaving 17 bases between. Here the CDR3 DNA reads TGTGCCTGGGAGGGGCTAGGCACGCAGAACACTGAAGCTTTCTTT. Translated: CAWEGLGTQNTEAFF.

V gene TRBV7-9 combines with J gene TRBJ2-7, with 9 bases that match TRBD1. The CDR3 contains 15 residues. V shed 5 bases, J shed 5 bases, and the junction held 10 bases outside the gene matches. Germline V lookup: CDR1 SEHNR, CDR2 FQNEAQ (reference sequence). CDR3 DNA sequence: TGTGCCAGCAGCCTGAGGACAGGGGTTCGTCACGAGCAGTACTTC. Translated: CASSLRTGVRHEQYF. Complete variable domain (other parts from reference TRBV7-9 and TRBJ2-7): DTGVSQNPRHKITKRGQNVTFRCDPISEHNRLYWYRQTLGQGPEFLTYFQNEAQLEKSRLLSDRFSAERPKGSFSTLEIQRTEQGDSAMYLCASSLRTGVRHEQYFGPGTRLTVT.

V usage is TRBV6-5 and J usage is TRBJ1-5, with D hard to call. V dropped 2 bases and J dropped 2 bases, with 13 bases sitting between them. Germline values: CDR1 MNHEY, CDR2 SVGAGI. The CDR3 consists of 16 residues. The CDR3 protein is CASSYTGPGGNQPQHF. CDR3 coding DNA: TGTGCCAGCAGTTACACCGGTCCTGGGGGCAATCAGCCCCAGCATTTT.

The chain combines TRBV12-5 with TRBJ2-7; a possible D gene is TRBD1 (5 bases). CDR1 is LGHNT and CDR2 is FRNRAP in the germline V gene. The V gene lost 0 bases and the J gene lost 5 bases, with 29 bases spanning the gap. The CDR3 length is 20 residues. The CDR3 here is CASGLVYILALGPRWNEQYF. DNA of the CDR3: TGTGCTAGTGGTTTGGTCTATATCTTAGCTTTGGGGCCTAGGTGGAACGAGCAGTACTTC.

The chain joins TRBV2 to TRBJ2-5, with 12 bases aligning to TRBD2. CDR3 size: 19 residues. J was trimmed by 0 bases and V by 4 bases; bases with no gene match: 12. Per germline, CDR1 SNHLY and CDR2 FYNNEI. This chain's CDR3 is CASSGSTGLAGTYQETQYF. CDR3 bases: TGTGCCAGCAGTGGTTCTACCGGACTAGCGGGAACCTACCAAGAGACCCAGTACTTC.

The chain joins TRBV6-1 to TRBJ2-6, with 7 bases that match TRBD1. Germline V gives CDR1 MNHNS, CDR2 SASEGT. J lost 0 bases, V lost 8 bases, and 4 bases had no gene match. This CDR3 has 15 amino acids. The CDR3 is CASGQDDSGANVLTF. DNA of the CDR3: TGTGCCAGCGGACAGGACGACTCTGGGGCCAACGTCCTGACTTTC.

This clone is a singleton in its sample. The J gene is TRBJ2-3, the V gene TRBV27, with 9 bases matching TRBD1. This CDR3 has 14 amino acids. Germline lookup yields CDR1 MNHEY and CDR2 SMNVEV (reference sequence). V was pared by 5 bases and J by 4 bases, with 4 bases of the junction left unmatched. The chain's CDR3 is CASSPGTGSDTQYF. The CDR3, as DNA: TGTGCCAGCAGTCCCGGGACAGGGTCAGATACGCAGTATTTT.